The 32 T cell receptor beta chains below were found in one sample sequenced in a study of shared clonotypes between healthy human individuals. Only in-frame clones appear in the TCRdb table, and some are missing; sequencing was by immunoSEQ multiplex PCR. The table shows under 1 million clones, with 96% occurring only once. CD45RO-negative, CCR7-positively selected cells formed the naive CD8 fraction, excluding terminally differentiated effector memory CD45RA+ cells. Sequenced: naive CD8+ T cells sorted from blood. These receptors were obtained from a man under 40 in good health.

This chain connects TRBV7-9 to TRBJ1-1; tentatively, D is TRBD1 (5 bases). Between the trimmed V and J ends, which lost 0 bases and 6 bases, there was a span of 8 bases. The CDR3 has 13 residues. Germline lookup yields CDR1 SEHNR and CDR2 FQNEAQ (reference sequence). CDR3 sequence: CASSLAGGSEAFF. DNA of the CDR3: TGTGCCAGCAGCTTAGCCGGGGGTTCTGAAGCTTTCTTT. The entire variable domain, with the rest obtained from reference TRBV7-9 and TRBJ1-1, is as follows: DTGVSQNPRHKITKRGQNVTFRCDPISEHNRLYWYRQTLGQGPEFLTYFQNEAQLEKSRLLSDRFSAERPKGSFSTLEIQRTEQGDSAMYLCASSLAGGSEAFFGQGTRLTVV.

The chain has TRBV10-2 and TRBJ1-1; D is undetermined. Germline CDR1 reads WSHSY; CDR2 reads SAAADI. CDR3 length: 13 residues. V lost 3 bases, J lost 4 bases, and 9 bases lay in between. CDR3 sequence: CASSDSDFTEAFF. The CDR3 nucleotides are TGCGCCAGCAGTGACTCGGACTTCACTGAAGCTTTCTTT.

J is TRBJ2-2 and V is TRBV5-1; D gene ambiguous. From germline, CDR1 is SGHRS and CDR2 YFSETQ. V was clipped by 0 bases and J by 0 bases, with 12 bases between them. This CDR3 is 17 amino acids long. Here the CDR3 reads CASSLAGSRPNTGELFF. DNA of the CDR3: TGCGCCAGCAGCTTGGCCGGCTCCAGGCCGAACACCGGGGAGCTGTTTTTT.

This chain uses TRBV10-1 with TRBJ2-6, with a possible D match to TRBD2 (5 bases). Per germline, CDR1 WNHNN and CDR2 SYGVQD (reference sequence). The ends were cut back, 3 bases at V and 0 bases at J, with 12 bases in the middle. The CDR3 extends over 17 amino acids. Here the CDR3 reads CASSDGPGSSGANVLTF. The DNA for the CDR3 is TGCGCCAGCAGTGATGGGCCGGGAAGCTCTGGGGCCAACGTCCTGACTTTC.

The CDR3 loop is CASSLGTSGSGSYEQYF. The DNA for the CDR3 is TGTGCCAGCAGCTTAGGGACTAGCGGGTCGGGGTCCTACGAGCAGTACTTC. The chain carries TRBV7-8 and TRBJ2-7; 11 bases line up with TRBD2. CDR3 length: 17 amino acids. Germline CDR1 reads SGHVS; CDR2 reads FQNEAQ. V was clipped by 1 base and J by 1 base; unmatched bases: 6.

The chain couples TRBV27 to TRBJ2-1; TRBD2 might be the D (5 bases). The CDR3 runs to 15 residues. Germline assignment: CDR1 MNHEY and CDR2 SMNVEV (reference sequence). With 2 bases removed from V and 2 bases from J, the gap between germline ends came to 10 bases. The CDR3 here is CASSLTSFPYNEQFF. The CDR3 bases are TGTGCCAGCAGTTTAACTAGTTTCCCCTACAATGAGCAGTTCTTC.

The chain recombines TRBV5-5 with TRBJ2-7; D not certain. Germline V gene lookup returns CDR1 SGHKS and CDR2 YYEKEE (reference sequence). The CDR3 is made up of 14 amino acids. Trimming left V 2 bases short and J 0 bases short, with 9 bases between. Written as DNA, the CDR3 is TGTGCCAGCAGCTTTTTGTCGGGCTCCTACGAGCAGTACTTC. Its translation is CASSFLSGSYEQYF.

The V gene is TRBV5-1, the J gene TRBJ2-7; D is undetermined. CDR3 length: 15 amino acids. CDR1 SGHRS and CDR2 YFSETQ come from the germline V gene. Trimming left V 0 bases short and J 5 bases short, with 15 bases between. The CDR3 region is CASSLGQSGYNEQYF. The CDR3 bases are TGCGCCAGCAGCTTGGGTCAGTCGGGTTACAACGAGCAGTACTTC.

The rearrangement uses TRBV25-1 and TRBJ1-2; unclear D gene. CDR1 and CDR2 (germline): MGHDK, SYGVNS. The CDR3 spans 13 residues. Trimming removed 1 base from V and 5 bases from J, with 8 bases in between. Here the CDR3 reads CASSEFGRYGYTF. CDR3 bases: TGTGCCAGCAGTGAATTCGGCAGATATGGCTACACCTTC.

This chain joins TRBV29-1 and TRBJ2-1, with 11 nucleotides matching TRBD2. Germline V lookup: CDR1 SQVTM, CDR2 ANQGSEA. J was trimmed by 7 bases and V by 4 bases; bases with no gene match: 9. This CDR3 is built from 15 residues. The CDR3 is CSVGLTSGEGNEQFF. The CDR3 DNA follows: TGCAGCGTTGGCCTGACTAGCGGGGAAGGGAATGAGCAGTTCTTC.

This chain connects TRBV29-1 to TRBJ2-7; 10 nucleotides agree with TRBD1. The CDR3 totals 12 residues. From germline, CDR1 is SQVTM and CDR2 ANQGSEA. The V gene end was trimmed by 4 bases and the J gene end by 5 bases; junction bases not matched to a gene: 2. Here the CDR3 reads CSVVGQGNEQYF. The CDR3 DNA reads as TGCAGCGTTGTGGGACAGGGGAACGAGCAGTACTTC.

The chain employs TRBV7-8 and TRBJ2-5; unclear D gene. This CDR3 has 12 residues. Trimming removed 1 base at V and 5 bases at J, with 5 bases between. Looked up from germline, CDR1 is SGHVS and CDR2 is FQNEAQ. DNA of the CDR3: TGTGCCAGCAGCTTAGGTCCGGAGACCCAGTACTTC. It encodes CASSLGPETQYF.

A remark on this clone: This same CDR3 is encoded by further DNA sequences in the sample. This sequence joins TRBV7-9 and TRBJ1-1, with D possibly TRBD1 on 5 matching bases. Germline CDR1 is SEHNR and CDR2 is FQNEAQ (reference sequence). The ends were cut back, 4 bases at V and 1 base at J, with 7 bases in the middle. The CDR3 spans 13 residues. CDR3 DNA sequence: TGTGCCAGCAGCTCAGGGTGGAACACTGAAGCTTTCTTT. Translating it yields CASSSGWNTEAFF.

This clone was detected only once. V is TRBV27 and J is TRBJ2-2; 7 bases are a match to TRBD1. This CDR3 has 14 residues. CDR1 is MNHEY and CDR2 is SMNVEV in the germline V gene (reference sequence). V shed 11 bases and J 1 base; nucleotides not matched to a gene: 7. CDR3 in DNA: TGTGCCTCCACATGGACAGGGAACACCGGGGAGCTGTTTTTT. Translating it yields CASTWTGNTGELFF.

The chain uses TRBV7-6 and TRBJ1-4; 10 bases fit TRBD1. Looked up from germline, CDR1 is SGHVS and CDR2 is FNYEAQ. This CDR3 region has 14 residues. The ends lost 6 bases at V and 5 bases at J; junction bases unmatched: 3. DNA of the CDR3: TGTGCCAGCAGTCTGACAGGGGGCAATGAAAAACTGTTTTTT. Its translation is CASSLTGGNEKLFF.

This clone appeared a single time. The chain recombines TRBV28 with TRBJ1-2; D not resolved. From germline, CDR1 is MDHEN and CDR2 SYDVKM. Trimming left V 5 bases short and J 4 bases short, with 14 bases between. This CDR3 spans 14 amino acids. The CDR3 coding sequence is TGTGCCAGCAGTGACGTAGAGGTACCCTATGGCTACACCTTC. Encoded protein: CASSDVEVPYGYTF.

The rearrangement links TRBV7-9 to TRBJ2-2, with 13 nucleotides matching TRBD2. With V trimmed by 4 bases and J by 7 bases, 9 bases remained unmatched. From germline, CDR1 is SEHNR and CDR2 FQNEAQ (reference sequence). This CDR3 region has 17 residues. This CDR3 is CASSSLGTSGIRGELFF. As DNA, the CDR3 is TGTGCCAGCAGCTCCCTGGGGACTAGCGGGATTCGCGGGGAGCTGTTTTTT.

The CDR3 sequence is CASSTGREIQSTDTQYF. The DNA for the CDR3 is TGTGCCAGCAGCACCGGGCGGGAGATACAAAGCACAGATACGCAGTATTTT. The rearrangement joins TRBV11-2 to TRBJ2-3; 7 positions agree with TRBD2. CDR3 length: 17 amino acids. J was trimmed by 0 bases and V by 5 bases; bases with no gene match: 11. Looked up from germline, CDR1 is SGHAT and CDR2 is FQNNGV.

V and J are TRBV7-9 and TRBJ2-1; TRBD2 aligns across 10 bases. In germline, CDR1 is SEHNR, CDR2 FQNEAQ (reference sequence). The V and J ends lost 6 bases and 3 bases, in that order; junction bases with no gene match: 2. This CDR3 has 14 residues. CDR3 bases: TGTGCCAGCAGGCCTAGCGGGGGCTACAATGAGCAGTTCTTC. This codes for CASRPSGGYNEQFF.

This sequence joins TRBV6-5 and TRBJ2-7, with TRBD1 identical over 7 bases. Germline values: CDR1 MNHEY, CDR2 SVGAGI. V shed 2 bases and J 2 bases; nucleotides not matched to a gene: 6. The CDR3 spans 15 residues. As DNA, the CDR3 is TGTGCCAGCAGTTACGGCCCAGGACAGGCCTACGAGCAGTACTTC. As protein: CASSYGPGQAYEQYF.

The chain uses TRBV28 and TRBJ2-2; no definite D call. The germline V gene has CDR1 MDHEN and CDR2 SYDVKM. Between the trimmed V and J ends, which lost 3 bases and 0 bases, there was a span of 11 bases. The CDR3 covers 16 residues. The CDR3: CASSLISAANTGELFF. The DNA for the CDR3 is TGTGCCAGCAGTTTGATATCCGCAGCGAACACCGGGGAGCTGTTTTTT.

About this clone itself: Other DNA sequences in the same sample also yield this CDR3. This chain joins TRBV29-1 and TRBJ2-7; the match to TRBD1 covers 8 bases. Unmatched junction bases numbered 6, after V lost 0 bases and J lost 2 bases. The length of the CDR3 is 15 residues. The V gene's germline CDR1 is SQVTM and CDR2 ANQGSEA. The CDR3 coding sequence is TGCAGCGTTGAAGAACTGGGACAGGAAACCTACGAGCAGTACTTC. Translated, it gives CSVEELGQETYEQYF.

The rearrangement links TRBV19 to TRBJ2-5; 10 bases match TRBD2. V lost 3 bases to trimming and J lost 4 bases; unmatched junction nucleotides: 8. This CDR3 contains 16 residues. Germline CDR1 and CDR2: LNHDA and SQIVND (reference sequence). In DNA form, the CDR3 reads TGTGCCAGTAGTATGGTGCTAGCGGGAGAAGGAGAGACCCAGTACTTC. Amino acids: CASSMVLAGEGETQYF.

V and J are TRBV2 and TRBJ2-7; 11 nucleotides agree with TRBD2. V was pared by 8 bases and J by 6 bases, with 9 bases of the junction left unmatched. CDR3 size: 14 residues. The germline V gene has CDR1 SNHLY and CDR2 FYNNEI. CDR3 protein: CASGTGTSGGEQYF. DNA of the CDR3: TGTGCCAGCGGAACTGGGACTAGCGGAGGCGAGCAGTACTTC.

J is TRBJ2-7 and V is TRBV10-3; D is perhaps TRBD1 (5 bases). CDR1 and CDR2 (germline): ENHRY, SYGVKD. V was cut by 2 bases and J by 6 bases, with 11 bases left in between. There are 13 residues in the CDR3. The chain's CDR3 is CAISETRQFEQYF. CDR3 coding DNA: TGTGCCATCAGTGAGACTCGACAGTTCGAGCAGTACTTC.

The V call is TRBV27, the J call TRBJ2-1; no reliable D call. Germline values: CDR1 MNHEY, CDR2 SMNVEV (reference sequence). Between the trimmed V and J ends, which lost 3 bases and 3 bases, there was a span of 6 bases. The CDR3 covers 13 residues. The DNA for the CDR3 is TGTGCCAGCAGTTTTACCAACTACAATGAGCAGTTCTTC. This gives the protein CASSFTNYNEQFF.

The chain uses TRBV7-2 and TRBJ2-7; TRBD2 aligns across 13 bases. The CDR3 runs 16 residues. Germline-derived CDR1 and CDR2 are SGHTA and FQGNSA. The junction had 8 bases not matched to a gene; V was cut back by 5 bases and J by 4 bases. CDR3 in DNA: TGTGCCAGCAGCCCTACGACTAGCGGGAGGATTTACGAGCAGTACTTC. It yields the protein CASSPTTSGRIYEQYF. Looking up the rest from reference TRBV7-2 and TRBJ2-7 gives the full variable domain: GAGVSQSPSNKVTEKGKDVELRCDPISGHTALYWYRQSLGQGLEFLIYFQGNSAPDKSGLPSDRFSAERTGGSVSTLTIQRTQQEDSAVYLCASSPTTSGRIYEQYFGPGTRLTVT.

The CDR3 nucleotides read TGTGCCAGCAGTTACACCGACCGCTATGGCTACACCTTC. Encoded protein: CASSYTDRYGYTF. The V gene is TRBV6-5, the J gene TRBJ1-2; D is unresolved. CDR3 size: 13 residues. Trimming cost V 2 bases and J 4 bases, with 8 bases left between them. Germline V gene lookup returns CDR1 MNHEY and CDR2 SVGAGI.

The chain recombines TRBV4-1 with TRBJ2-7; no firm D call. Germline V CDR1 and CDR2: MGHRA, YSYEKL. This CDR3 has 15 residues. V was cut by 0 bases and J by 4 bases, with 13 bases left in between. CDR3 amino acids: CASSQESANLYEQYF. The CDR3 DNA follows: TGCGCCAGCAGCCAAGAAAGTGCCAACCTATACGAGCAGTACTTC.

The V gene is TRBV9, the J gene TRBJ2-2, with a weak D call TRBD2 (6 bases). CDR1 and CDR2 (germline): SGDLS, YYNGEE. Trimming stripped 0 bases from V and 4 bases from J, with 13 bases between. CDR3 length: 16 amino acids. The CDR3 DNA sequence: TGTGCCAGCAGCGTAGGGACCGGGGGAACCACCGGGGAGCTGTTTTTT. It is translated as CASSVGTGGTTGELFF.

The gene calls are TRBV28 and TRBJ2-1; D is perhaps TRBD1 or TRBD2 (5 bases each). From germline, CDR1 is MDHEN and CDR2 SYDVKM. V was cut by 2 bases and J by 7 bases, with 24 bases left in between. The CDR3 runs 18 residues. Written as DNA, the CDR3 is TGTGCCAGCAGTTTAGACCAAAGAAGGGTAGGGTGGGGGAATGAGCAGTTCTTC. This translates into CASSLDQRRVGWGNEQFF. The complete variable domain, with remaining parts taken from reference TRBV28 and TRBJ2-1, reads DVKVTQSSRYLVKRTGEKVFLECVQDMDHENMFWYRQDPGLGLRLIYFSYDVKMKEKGDIPEGYSVSREKKERFSLILESASTNQTSMYLCASSLDQRRVGWGNEQFFGPGTRLTVL.

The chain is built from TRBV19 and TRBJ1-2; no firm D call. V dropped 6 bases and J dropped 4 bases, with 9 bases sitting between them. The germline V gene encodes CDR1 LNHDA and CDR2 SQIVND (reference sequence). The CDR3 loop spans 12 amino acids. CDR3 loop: CASSPSIYGYTF. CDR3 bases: TGTGCCAGTAGCCCTTCCATCTATGGCTACACCTTC.